This T cell receptor (beta chain) is drawn from a study of vaccination effects on CD4 cells after COVID-19. The CDR3 totals 13 residues. V gave up 4 bases and J gave up 0 bases, with 7 bases separating them. Looked up from germline, CDR1 is SGHRS and CDR2 is YFSETQ. Expansion of antigen-specific CD4+ T cells with viral peptide pools was carried out by the ViraFEST assay before sequencing. Following 10 days of culture, CD4+ T cells were isolated. It was two doses of either the BNT162b2 or mRNA-1273 vaccine that participants received. TCRdb keeps only in-frame clones here, not all; method: immunoSEQ multiplex PCR. Of tens of thousands of clones listed, around 73% are singletons. Study-wide points: Marked clonal contraction was seen late after vaccination (in both infection- and vaccine-induced clones).

Notes on this clone: Its target is not known.

The input for sequencing was CD4+ T cells from PBMCs cultured with HCoV-229E spike peptides, taken after COVID-19 vaccination. The chain joins TRBV5-1 to TRBJ1-1; unclear D gene. This clonotype was sampled from a human donor who received a COVID-19 vaccine. CDR3 bases: TGCGCCAGCAGCCCGGATGTGAACACTGAAGCTTTCTTT. This encodes CASSPDVNTEAFF.